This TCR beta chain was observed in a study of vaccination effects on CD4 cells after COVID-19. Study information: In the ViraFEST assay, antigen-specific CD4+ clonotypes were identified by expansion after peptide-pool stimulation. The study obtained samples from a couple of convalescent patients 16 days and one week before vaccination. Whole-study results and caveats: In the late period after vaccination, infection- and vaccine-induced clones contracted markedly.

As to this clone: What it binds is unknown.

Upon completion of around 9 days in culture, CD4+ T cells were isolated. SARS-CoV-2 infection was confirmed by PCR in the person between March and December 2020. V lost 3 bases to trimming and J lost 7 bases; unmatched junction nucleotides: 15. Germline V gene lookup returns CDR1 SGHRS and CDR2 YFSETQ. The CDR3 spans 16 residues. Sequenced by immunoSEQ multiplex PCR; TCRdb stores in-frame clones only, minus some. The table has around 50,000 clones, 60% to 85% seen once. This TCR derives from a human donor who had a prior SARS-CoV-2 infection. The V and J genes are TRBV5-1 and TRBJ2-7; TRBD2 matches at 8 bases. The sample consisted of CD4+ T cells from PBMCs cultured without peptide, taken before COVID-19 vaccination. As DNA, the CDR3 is TGCGCCAGCAGCTCGGACCCCGGGAGGGCCTTTGGGGAGCAGTACTTC. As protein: CASSSDPGRAFGEQYF.